The entry that follows covers one T cell receptor (beta chain) sequence. Its antigen remains unknown. These data come from a study of monozygotic twins with inflammatory bowel disease. Overall study findings and caveats: Fewer clonotypes were shared with others by IBD patients than by healthy twins, especially with disease activity.

After re-calling the 5' RACE reads, TCRdb lists one entry per CDR3 protein, DNA absent. Its listing shows 150,000 or so distinct CDR3 sequences. Germline V CDR1 and CDR2: SGHRS, YFSETQ. The CDR3 spans 13 residues. The chain has TRBV5-1 and TRBJ1-1. The sequenced sample was blood. The sequence derives from a human donor with ulcerative colitis or Crohn's disease, or a healthy co-twin of an affected twin (not recorded which). The CDR3 here is CASSLDRAAEAFF.